The source of this T cell receptor beta chain is a study of blood T cell repertoires in COVID-19. Study context: Whether acute or convalescent, the COVID-19 samples came from the United States, Italy and Spain. Nucleic acid was either cDNA or gDNA, and it came from T cells, B-cell-depleted T cells, or PBMCs.

In the original workflow: Amplification with reference gene primers provided the estimates of nucleated cell counts. Measured with immunoSEQ multiplex PCR; TCRdb has only the in-frame clones, and not every one. The D gene and trimming were derived from the DNA, and the V and J assignments and clone size from that table. The sample consists of approximately 440,000 clones, approximately 88% of them appearing once. This CDR3 spans 19 amino acids. CDR1 is KGHSH, CDR2 LQKENI, per germline. V shed 0 bases, J shed 1 base, and the junction held 10 bases outside the gene matches. The chain carries TRBV18 and TRBJ2-4; 9 nucleotides agree with TRBD2. Sample: peripheral blood. The source of this sequence is a woman in her forties or fifties with COVID-19, enrolled during active disease. CDR3 nucleotide sequence: TGTGCCAGCTCACCACCTCAGGTCCTTGCGGGGGGGGCCAAAAACATTCAGTACTTC. Its translation is CASSPPQVLAGGAKNIQYF. The whole variable domain, remainder taken from reference TRBV18 and TRBJ2-4, is NAGVMQNPRHLVRRRGQEARLRCSPMKGHSHVYWYRQLPEEGLKFMVYLQKENIIDESGMPKERFSAEFPKEGPSILRIQQVVRGDSAAYFCASSPPQVLAGGAKNIQYFGAGTRLSVL.